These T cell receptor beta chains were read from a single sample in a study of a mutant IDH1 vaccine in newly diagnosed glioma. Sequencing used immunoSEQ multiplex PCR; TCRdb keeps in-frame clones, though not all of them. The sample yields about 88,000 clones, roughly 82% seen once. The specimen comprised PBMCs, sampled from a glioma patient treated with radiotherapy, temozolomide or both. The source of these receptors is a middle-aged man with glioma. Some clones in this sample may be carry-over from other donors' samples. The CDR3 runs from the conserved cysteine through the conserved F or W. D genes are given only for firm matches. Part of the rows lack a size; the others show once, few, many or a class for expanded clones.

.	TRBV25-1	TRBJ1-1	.	CASSEAGVNTEAFF	TGTGCCAGCAGTGAGGCAGGGGTGAACACTGAAGCTTTCTTT
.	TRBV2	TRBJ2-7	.	CASSGDGTYEQYF	TGTGCCAGCAGCGGGGACGGAACCTACGAGCAGTACTTC
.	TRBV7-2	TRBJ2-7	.	CASSFSVQSSYEQYF	TGTGCCAGCAGCTTTTCGGTTCAGTCATCCTACGAGCAGTACTTC
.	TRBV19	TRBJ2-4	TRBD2	CASSSIAGGRGNIQYF	TGTGCCAGTAGCTCGATAGCGGGGGGGCGGGGAAACATTCAGTACTTC
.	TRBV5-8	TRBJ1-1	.	CASSPWGTPEEAFF	TGTGCCAGCAGCCCTTGGGGGACCCCGGAGGAAGCTTTCTTT
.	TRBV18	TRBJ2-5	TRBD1	CASSSGQGRETQYF	TGTGCCAGCTCATCAGGACAGGGCAGGGAGACCCAGTACTTC
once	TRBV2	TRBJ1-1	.	CASIRQANTEAFF	TGTGCCAGCATCCGACAGGCTAACACTGAAGCTTTCTTT
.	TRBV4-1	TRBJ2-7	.	CASSQVDSLSYEQYF	TGCGCCAGCAGCCAAGTGGACAGCTTGAGCTACGAGCAGTACTTC
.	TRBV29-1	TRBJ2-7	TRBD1	CSVETGGGYEQYF	TGCAGCGTTGAGACAGGGGGAGGGTACGAGCAGTACTTC
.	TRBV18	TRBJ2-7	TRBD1	CASSNPGQSSYEQYF	TGTGCCAGCTCAAACCCGGGACAGAGCTCCTACGAGCAGTACTTC
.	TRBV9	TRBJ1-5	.	CASSATPGAGPQHF	TGTGCCAGCAGCGCCACCCCCGGGGCTGGGCCCCAGCATTTT